These T cell receptor beta chains were read from a single sample in a study of T cells after yellow fever vaccination. TCRdb processed the 5' RACE reads anew with MiXCR; each CDR3 protein has one entry. This sample yields about 160,000 distinct CDR3 sequences, of which around 7.2% are seen a single time; 2.5% to 3% belongs to the top ten. Here the sequenced sample was CD4+ T cells sorted from PBMCs, taken 5 days after the first yellow fever vaccination. The source is a man between 18 and 29 years old who received the YFV17D yellow fever vaccine. Each CDR3 is given with its conserved first and last residue. The order of the fields is D gene, clone size, J gene, V gene, CDR3 protein, CDR3 DNA. A D gene is named only where the DNA matches it firmly. For some rows the clone size is stated as once, few or many, or as a class when expanded; others skip it.

D: TRBD2
size: few
J: TRBJ2-1
V: TRBV20-1
CDR3: CSVTSGDYYNEQFF
DNA: TGCAGTGTCACGAGTGGGGACTACTACAATGAGCAGTTCTTC

D: TRBD2
size: many
J: TRBJ2-3
V: TRBV20-1
CDR3: CSGRLAGVTDTQYF
DNA: TGCAGTGGGAGACTAGCGGGGGTCACAGATACGCAGTATTTT

D: .
size: many
J: TRBJ1-6
V: TRBV5-6
CDR3: CASSLARRSNSPLHF
DNA: TGTGCCAGCAGCTTGGCTCGGCGCAGTAATTCACCCCTCCACTTT

D: .
size: many
J: TRBJ2-5
V: TRBV4-2
CDR3: CASSPRPGAETQYF
DNA: TGTGCCAGCAGCCCCCGTCCGGGGGCGGAGACCCAGTACTTC

D: .
size: many
J: TRBJ2-6
V: TRBV6-2/TRBV6-3
CDR3: CASSLGGASGANVLTF
DNA: TGTGCCAGCAGCCTGGGGGGCGCGTCTGGGGCCAACGTCCTGACTTTC

D: .
size: many
J: TRBJ2-1
V: TRBV5-1
CDR3: CASSRVLVGEQFF
DNA: TGCGCCAGCAGCCGTGTTCTAGTGGGTGAGCAGTTCTTC

D: .
size: .
J: TRBJ1-1
V: TRBV15
CDR3: CATRAGMNTEAFF
DNA: TGTGCCACCAGGGCGGGTATGAACACTGAAGCTTTCTTT

D: .
size: many
J: TRBJ2-1
V: TRBV3-1
CDR3: CASSQEGGNEQFF
DNA: TGTGCCAGCAGCCAAGAGGGCGGCAATGAGCAGTTCTTC

D: .
size: many
J: TRBJ1-1
V: TRBV20-1
CDR3: CSASRRGVEAFF
DNA: TGCAGTGCTAGCAGGCGTGGGGTTGAAGCTTTCTTT

D: .
size: .
J: TRBJ1-5
V: TRBV6-5
CDR3: CASSYGQGLNQPQHF
DNA: TGTGCCAGCAGTTACGGGCAGGGGTTAAATCAGCCCCAGCATTTT

D: .
size: few
J: TRBJ1-5
V: TRBV6-6
CDR3: CASRPGTNQPQHF
DNA: TGTGCCAGCAGACCCGGGACTAATCAGCCCCAGCATTTT

D: .
size: .
J: TRBJ2-7
V: TRBV6-5
CDR3: CASSYGGLKFYEQYF
DNA: TGTGCCAGCAGTTATGGTGGTCTCAAATTCTACGAGCAGTACTTC

D: TRBD2
size: few
J: TRBJ2-1
V: TRBV20-1
CDR3: CSARVRGGTGKDEQFF
DNA: TGCAGTGCTAGAGTTCGGGGGGGAACAGGGAAGGATGAGCAGTTCTTC

D: .
size: .
J: TRBJ1-2
V: TRBV29-1
CDR3: CSDGLQTYGYTF
DNA: TGCAGCGATGGCCTACAGACATATGGCTACACCTTC

D: TRBD1
size: many
J: TRBJ1-2
V: TRBV5-1
CDR3: CASSQDRGANYGYTF
DNA: TGCGCCAGCAGCCAGGACAGGGGAGCTAACTATGGCTACACCTTC

D: TRBD1
size: many
J: TRBJ1-1
V: TRBV28
CDR3: CASSSGTGKAFF
DNA: TGTGCCAGCAGCTCAGGGACAGGGAAAGCTTTCTTT

D: TRBD1
size: many
J: TRBJ1-2
V: TRBV7-3
CDR3: CASSTGTGGGYTF
DNA: TGTGCCAGCAGCACCGGGACAGGGGGCGGCTACACCTTC